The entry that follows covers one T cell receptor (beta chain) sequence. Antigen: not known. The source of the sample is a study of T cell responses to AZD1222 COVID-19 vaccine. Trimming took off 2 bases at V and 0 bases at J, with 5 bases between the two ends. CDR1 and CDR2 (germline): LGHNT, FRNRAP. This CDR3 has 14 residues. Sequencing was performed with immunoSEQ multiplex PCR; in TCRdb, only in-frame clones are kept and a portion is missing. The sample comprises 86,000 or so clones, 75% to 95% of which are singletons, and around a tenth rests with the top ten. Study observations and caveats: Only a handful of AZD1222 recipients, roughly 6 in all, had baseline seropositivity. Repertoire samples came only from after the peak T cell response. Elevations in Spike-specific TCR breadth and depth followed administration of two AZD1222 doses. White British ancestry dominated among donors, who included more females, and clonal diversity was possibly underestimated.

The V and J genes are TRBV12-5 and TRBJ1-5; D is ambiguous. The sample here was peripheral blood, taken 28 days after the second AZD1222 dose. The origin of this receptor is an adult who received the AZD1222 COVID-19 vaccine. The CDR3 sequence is CASGLMASNQPQHF. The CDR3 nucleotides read TGTGCTAGTGGTTTGATGGCTAGCAATCAGCCCCAGCATTTT.